This TCR beta chain comes out of a study of blood T cells in healthy people across ages. A J-beta primer mix and a sample-barcoded 5' primer were used in a second PCR of about 7 to 12 cycles. One entry per CDR3 protein, called by TCRdb with MiXCR from the 5' RACE reads. The top ten clones hold 6.5% to 8% of a sample with over 1,200,000 distinct CDR3 sequences, around 59% of them seen once. The V and J ends lost 0 bases and 2 bases respectively, with 14 bases between them. The CDR3 is 16 amino acids. CDR1 and CDR2 from the germline V gene are MGHRA and YSYEKL. This TCR derives from a man younger than 30 in good health. The specimen sequenced was blood. The J gene is TRBJ2-7, the V gene TRBV4-1; TRBD1 might be the D (6 bases). Here the CDR3 reads CASSQENRAYTYEQYF. The CDR3 DNA reads as TGCGCCAGCAGCCAAGAGAACAGGGCGTACACCTACGAGCAGTACTTC.